The subject of this entry is one TCR beta chain. The target antigen is unknown. Germline CDR1 SGHDT, CDR2 YYEEEE. The trim removed 4 bases at V and 1 base at J, leaving 2 bases unmatched. The CDR3 is 13 amino acids. These data come from a study of cytomegalovirus exposure and HLA in healthy donors. Whole-study results and caveats: Sequencing likely caused a cluster of highly shared sequence variants. Fewer N-insertions than the approximately 700-donor mean were reportedly shown by an Asian-associated ancestry cluster in a later analysis.

The PCR contained 60 Vbeta and 13 Jbeta primers. Sequencing was performed with immunoSEQ multiplex PCR; in TCRdb, only in-frame clones are kept and a portion is missing. In the table there are some 110,000 clones, about 74% of which are singletons. The chain joins TRBV5-6 to TRBJ2-7, with 7 bases lining up with TRBD1. The clonotype was recovered from a woman aged 45-60 years in good health and CMV-seropositive. The sequenced material came from PBMCs. CDR3 protein: CASSETGSYEQYF. The CDR3 region has the DNA TGTGCCAGCAGCGAGACAGGGTCCTACGAGCAGTACTTC.